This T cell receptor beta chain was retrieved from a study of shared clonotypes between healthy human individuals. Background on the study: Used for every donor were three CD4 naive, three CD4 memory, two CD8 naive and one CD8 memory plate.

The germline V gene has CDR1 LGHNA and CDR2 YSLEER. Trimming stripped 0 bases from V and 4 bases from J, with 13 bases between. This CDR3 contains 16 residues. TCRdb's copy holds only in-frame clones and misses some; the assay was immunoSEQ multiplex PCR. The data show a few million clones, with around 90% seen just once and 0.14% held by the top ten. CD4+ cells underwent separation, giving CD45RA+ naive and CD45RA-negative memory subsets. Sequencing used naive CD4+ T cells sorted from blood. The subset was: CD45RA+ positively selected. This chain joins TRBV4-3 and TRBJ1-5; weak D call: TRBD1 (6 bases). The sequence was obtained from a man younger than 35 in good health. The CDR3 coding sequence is TGCGCCAGCAGCCAAGAAGGGCCCCAGGGGAATCAGCCCCAGCATTTT. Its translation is CASSQEGPQGNQPQHF.